The sequence of this T cell receptor beta chain was determined in a study of regulatory T cells in long-lasting Graves disease. Study-level points and caveats: Newly diagnosed Graves' patients exceeded persistent ones in TCR diversity. Under persistent disease, TRBV28, TRBJ1-2 and TRBJ2-5 were used preferentially.

Specified time point: newly diagnosed GD, antithyroid drugs for less than 3 months. Isolated PBMC RNA provided the starting material for the TCR library. Graves' disease diagnosis used American Thyroid Association guidelines. A note on this clonotype: Its target is not known.

Germline-derived CDR1 and CDR2 are SGHRS and YFSETQ. V lost 6 bases and J lost 3; bases outside the gene matches: 8. CDR3 length: 14 amino acids. Through Arm-PCR of CDR3 regions and iRepertoire HTBI primers, TCR beta libraries were built. Via MiXCR, TCRdb re-called the multiplex PCR reads, giving one row per CDR3 protein. Counted here are roughly 420,000 distinct CDR3 sequences, over 15% occurring once; the ten biggest clones make up about 10%. This sample also appeared in a second study, on T cells in Graves' hyperthyroidism and ophthalmopathy. That paper states: Patients aged 18 to 65 with hyperthyroidism were newly diagnosed, with duration under 2 months.

The chain links TRBV5-1 to TRBJ2-7, with TRBD1 matching 8 bases. Sequenced here: peripheral blood mononuclear cells (PBMCs), sampled at new diagnosis, from a patient treated with antithyroid drugs. The TCR was taken from a woman in her thirties with Graves disease. The CDR3: CASKGQGAVYEQYF. CDR3 DNA: TGCGCCAGCAAGGGCCAGGGGGCGGTCTACGAGCAGTACTTC. The complete variable domain, with remaining parts taken from reference TRBV5-1 and TRBJ2-7, reads KAGVTQTPRYLIKTRGQQVTLSCSPISGHRSVSWYQQTPGQGLQFLFEYFSETQRNKGNFPGRFSGRQFSNSRSEMNVSTLELGDSALYLCASKGQGAVYEQYFGPGTRLTVT.